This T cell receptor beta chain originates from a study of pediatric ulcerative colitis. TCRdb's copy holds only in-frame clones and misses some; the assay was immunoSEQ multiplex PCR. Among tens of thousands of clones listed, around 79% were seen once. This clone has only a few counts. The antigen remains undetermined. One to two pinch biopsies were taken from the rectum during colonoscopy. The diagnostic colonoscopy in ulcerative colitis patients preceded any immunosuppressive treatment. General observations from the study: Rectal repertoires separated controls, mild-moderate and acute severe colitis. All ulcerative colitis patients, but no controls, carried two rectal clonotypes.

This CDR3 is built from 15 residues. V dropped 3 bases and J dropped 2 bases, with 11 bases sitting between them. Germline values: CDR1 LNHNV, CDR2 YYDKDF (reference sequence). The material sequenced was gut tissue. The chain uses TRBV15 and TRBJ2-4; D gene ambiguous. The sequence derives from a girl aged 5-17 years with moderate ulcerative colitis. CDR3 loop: CATSSFGETKNIQYF. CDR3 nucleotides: TGTGCCACCAGCAGCTTTGGTGAGACCAAAAACATTCAGTACTTC.